This TCR beta chain was identified during a study of T cell changes during pregnancy in multiple sclerosis (dated 2019 in TCRdb). Turning to the overall study: The study examined how the T cell repertoire changed over the course of pregnancy in women with multiple sclerosis.

To note about this clone: There is no known antigen for this receptor. One base away there is no much larger clone; base qualities are not given.

Receptor amplification or capture employed the immunoSEQ multiplex PCR assay. TCRdb stores this immuneACCESS table with in-frame sequences only. Part of the clones is absent; in the studies checked, under half of the shortfall reflects unresolved V genes, and no reason is known for the rest. For this sample there are 55,000 to 70,000 clones; 80% to 90% appear just once. The ten largest clones capture roughly 2.6% of the sample. CDR1 and CDR2 (SGHRS, YFSETQ) derive from the germline V gene. V is pared back by 4 bases and J by 6 bases, with 17 bases lying between the germline termini. The CDR3 starts with the cysteine, ends with the phenylalanine, and has 14 residues. The only DNA kept is the CDR3, 42 bases in frame from the first base.

The TCR sequence derives from a female donor with multiple sclerosis, enrolled in a pregnancy study. Recombination joined TRBV5-1 with TRBJ2-7; a tentative D match to TRBD1 spans 6 bases. The sample was peripheral blood, taken in the first trimester of pregnancy. CDR3 region: CASSLRTDSSEQYF. Here is the DNA: TGCGCCAGCAGCCTGCGGACAGATAGTTCCGAGCAGTACTTC.